Listed below are T cell receptor beta chains from one sample, sequenced in a study of blood T cell repertoires in COVID-19. Profiling relied on immunoSEQ multiplex PCR, and the TCRdb table lists in-frame clones only, not all of them. The table has roughly 320,000 clones, over 75% seen once. Material: PBMCs or T cells enriched from blood (not recorded which). Receptors were obtained from a man between 25 and 39 years old who had recovered from COVID-19. Both conserved end residues are part of each CDR3. A D gene is named only where the DNA matches it firmly. Where a row states a size, it is once, few, many or the class of an expanded clone; other rows omit it.

V	D	J	size	CDR3	DNA
TRBV6-5	TRBD1	TRBJ2-7	.	CASSTGQGYLHF	TGTGCCAGCAGTACGGGACAGGGATATCTGCACTTC
TRBV3-1/TRBV3-2	TRBD1	TRBJ1-1	.	CASSQDPFTGGYTEAFF	TGTGCCAGCAGCCAAGACCCTTTTACAGGGGGGTACACTGAAGCTTTCTTT
TRBV14	.	TRBJ2-2	once	CASSQDGRVRFGTGELFF	TGTGCCAGCAGCCAAGATGGCAGGGTGAGATTTGGCACCGGGGAGCTGTTTTTT
TRBV11-2	TRBD1	TRBJ2-7	.	CASSLDPGQNIHEQYF	TGTGCCAGCAGCTTAGACCCGGGACAGAACATACACGAGCAGTACTTC
TRBV7-9	.	TRBJ1-2	.	CASSPETRYYGYTF	TGTGCCAGCAGCCCCGAAACCAGATACTATGGCTACACCTTC
TRBV18	TRBD2	TRBJ2-3	.	CASSPLPPTSGRATDTQYF	TGTGCCAGCTCACCACTCCCCCCGACTAGCGGGAGGGCCACAGATACGCAGTATTTT
TRBV5-6	TRBD2	TRBJ2-7	.	CASSSGGFSYEQYF	TGTGCCAGCAGCTCCGGGGGGTTCTCCTACGAGCAGTACTTC
TRBV28	TRBD2	TRBJ2-1	.	CASRRLAGRYNEQFF	TGTGCCAGCAGACGACTAGCGGGGAGGTACAATGAGCAGTTCTTC
TRBV6-5	.	TRBJ1-5	.	CASRQGTSGNQPQHF	TGTGCCAGCAGGCAGGGTACTTCTGGAAATCAGCCCCAGCATTTT
TRBV30	.	TRBJ2-5	.	CAWRGRGAGSQETQYF	TGTGCCTGGAGGGGGAGGGGGGCCGGTTCTCAAGAGACCCAGTACTTC
TRBV6-5	TRBD1	TRBJ1-1	.	CASSYSLTGGRTEAFF	TGTGCCAGCAGTTACTCCTTGACAGGGGGGCGAACTGAAGCTTTCTTT
TRBV28	.	TRBJ1-6	.	CASSLQVYNSPLHF	TGTGCCAGCAGTTTACAGGTCTATAATTCACCCCTCCACTTT
TRBV4-1	.	TRBJ2-3	.	CASSVGSKDTQYF	TGCGCCAGCAGCGTAGGGAGTAAAGATACGCAGTATTTT
TRBV21-1	.	TRBJ1-5	.	CASTLKGGNQPQHF	TGTGCCAGCACCTTGAAGGGGGGGAATCAGCCCCAGCATTTT
TRBV11-2	TRBD2	TRBJ2-7	.	CASSPRGAGGIYEQYF	TGTGCCAGCAGCCCAAGGGGCGCGGGAGGGATCTACGAGCAGTACTTC
TRBV11-1	.	TRBJ2-2	.	CASSFWGGRGELFF	TGTGCCAGCAGCTTTTGGGGGGGCCGCGGGGAGCTGTTTTTT
TRBV11-2	TRBD1	TRBJ2-7	once	CASSDRRTGRYEQYF	TGTGCCAGCAGCGACCGGAGGACAGGCCGCTACGAGCAGTACTTC
TRBV7-2	.	TRBJ1-3	once	CASSLARGGGNTIYF	TGTGCCAGCAGCTTAGCGAGGGGAGGTGGAAACACCATATATTTT
TRBV28	TRBD2	TRBJ2-5	.	CASRPGLAQETQYF	TGTGCCAGCAGGCCGGGACTAGCTCAAGAGACCCAGTACTTC
TRBV18	.	TRBJ2-6	.	CASSVTGSSGANVLTF	TGTGCCAGCTCAGTAACAGGGAGCTCTGGGGCCAACGTCCTGACTTTC
TRBV7-9	.	TRBJ2-7	.	CASSPGDSSTYEQYF	TGTGCCAGCAGCCCGGGGGACAGTTCTACCTACGAGCAGTACTTC
TRBV19	TRBD1	TRBJ2-4	once	CASSPGRQGASGIQYF	TGTGCCAGTAGTCCCGGCCGGCAGGGGGCATCAGGCATTCAGTACTTC
TRBV7-6	TRBD1	TRBJ2-1	.	CASTPRTGVYNEQFF	TGTGCCAGCACCCCTCGGACAGGGGTCTACAATGAGCAGTTCTTC
TRBV19	.	TRBJ1-1	.	CASSWGGASSDTEAFF	TGTGCCAGTAGTTGGGGGGGCGCGTCATCGGACACTGAAGCTTTCTTT